This T cell receptor (beta chain) was recovered during a study of blood T cell repertoires in COVID-19. Using immunoSEQ multiplex PCR, the repertoire was profiled, and TCRdb retains in-frame clones only, with some absent. The top ten clones hold 4% to 6.5% of a sample with about 200,000 clones, 65% to 90% of them seen once. Germline CDR1 and CDR2: SGHNT and YENEEA. This CDR3 comprises 13 residues. Trimming removed 6 bases from V and 8 bases from J; junction bases left unmatched: 6. The sequence derives from a woman aged 55 to 70 with acute COVID-19. The chain links TRBV11-3 to TRBJ2-3, with 9 nucleotides matching TRBD1. Sequenced: PBMCs or T cells enriched from blood (not recorded which). CDR3 bases: TGTGCCAGCAGTAAACAGGGGGCCATTACGCAGTATTTT. This encodes CASSKQGAITQYF.